Here is one TCR beta chain with its context. Antigen: not known. These data come from a study of Ad26.COV2.S vaccination and SARS-CoV-2 variants. Whole-study context: Intramuscular Ad26.COV2.S at 5x10^10 or 1x10^11 viral particles.

Specified treatment: around 19 received Ad26.COV2.S at low or high dose, single or two shots; roughly 5 received placebo; per-sample allocation not given. Material that was analyzed had been drawn on day 63 after the first vaccine or placebo injection. Findings and caveats of the study: Among vaccine recipients, spike-specific TCR breadth exceeded that of placebo recipients.

Produced via immunoSEQ multiplex PCR; TCRdb's table is partial and in-frame only. The sample lists around 450,000 clones; 89% were seen once. This TCR was recovered from a person between 18 and 65 years old who received the Ad26.COV2.S COVID-19 vaccine or a placebo. This specimen consisted of peripheral blood, obtained in a trial of Ad26.COV2.S vaccine versus placebo.

Here the CDR3 DNA reads TGCGCCAGCAGCCTTCTAACAGGGTCCGGGGAGCTGTTTTTT. Its protein product is CASSLLTGSGELFF. This chain joins TRBV4-1 and TRBJ2-2, with a tentative D call TRBD1 (6 bases). Germline V lookup: CDR1 MGHRA, CDR2 YSYEKL. The V and J ends lost 4 bases and 6 bases respectively, with 12 bases between them. The CDR3 extends over 14 amino acids.